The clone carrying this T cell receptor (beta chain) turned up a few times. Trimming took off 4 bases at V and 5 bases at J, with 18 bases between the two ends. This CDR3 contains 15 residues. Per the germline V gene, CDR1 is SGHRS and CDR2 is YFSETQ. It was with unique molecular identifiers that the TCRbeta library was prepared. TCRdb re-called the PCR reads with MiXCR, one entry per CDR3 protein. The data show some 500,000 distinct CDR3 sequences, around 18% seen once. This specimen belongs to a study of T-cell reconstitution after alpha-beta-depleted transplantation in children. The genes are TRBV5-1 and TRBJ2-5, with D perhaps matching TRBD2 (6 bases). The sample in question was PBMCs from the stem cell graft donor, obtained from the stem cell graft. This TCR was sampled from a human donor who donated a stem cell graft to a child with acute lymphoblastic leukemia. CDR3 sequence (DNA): TGCGCCAGCAGCATCGACCCTGGAGGGAGGGAGACCCAGTACTTC. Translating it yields CASSIDPGGRETQYF. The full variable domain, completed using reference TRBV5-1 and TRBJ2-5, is KAGVTQTPRYLIKTRGQQVTLSCSPISGHRSVSWYQQTPGQGLQFLFEYFSETQRNKGNFPGRFSGRQFSNSRSEMNVSTLELGDSALYLCASSIDPGGRETQYFGPGTRLLVL.